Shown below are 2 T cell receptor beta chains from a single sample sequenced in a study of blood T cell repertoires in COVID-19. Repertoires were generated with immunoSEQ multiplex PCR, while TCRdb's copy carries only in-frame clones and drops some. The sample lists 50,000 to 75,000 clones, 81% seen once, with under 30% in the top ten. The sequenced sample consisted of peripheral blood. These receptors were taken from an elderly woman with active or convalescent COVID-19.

CDR3 nucleotides: TGCGCCAGCAGCCCCCGTGGGACAGGGGGCACTGAAGCTTTCTTT. Translated, it gives CASSPRGTGGTEAFF. The V gene is TRBV5-1, the J gene TRBJ1-1, with 11 bases aligning to TRBD1. This CDR3 is built from 15 residues. The germline gives CDR1 SGHRS, CDR2 YFSETQ. The V segment lost 4 bases and the J segment 4 bases; nucleotides outside the gene matches: 6.

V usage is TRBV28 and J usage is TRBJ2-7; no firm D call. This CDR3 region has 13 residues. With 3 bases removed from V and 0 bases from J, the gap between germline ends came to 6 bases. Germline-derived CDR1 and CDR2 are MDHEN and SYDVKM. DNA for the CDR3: TGTGCCAGCAGTTTGGCGGCCTCCTACGAGCAGTACTTC. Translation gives CASSLAASYEQYF.